Listed below are T cell receptor beta chains from one sample, sequenced in a study of control samples from healthy donors and cancer patients. The protocol was immunoSEQ multiplex PCR, while the TCRdb copy is restricted to in-frame clones and leaves out a portion. This table holds just over 90,000 clones, around 87% found once. Sequencing was performed on blood. The receptor set was obtained from a woman between 50 and 59 years old in good health. The conserved cysteine and the conserved F or W are not part of the CDR3 here. The D gene is left open where the match is weak.

>TRBD1|TRBV5-4|TRBJ1-3
ASSLFGTGVLAGNTIY
>-|TRBV5-1|TRBJ1-1
ASSSGPNTEAF
>TRBD1|TRBV28|TRBJ2-5
ASSTYRGEGETQY
>-|TRBV7-3|TRBJ2-1
ASSLKGAGQYNEQF
>-|TRBV28|TRBJ2-1
ASSIISSHGAQF
>-|TRBV3-1/TRBV3-2|TRBJ1-3
ASSQDKGSGNTIY
>-|TRBV6-2/TRBV6-3|TRBJ1-5
ASSYSGQPQH
>-|TRBV19|TRBJ1-1
ASSATGHLNTEAF
>-|TRBV2|TRBJ1-5
ASSDGNQPQH
>-|TRBV11-2|TRBJ2-3
ASSLNQLVQDTQY
>-|TRBV28|TRBJ1-2
ASLYLSGVGYT
>TRBD2|TRBV7-2|TRBJ2-7
ASSPLAGVEEQY
>-|TRBV3-1/TRBV3-2|TRBJ2-7
ASSQVWLSSYEQY